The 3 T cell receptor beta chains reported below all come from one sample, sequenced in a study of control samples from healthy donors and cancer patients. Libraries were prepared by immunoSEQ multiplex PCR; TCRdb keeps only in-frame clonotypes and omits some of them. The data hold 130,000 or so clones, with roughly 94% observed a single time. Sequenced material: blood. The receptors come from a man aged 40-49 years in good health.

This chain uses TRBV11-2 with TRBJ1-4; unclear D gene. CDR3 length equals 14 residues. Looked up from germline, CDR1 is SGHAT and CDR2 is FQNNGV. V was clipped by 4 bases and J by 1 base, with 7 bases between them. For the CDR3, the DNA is TGTGCCAGCAGCTACAGTATAACTAATGAAAAACTGTTTTTT. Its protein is CASSYSITNEKLFF.

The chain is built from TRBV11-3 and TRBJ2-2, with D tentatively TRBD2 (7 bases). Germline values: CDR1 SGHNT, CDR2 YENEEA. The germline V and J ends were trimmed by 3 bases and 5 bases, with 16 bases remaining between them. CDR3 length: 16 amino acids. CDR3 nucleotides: TGTGCCAGCAGCTTCGGAGGAGGGGGGGCTACCGGGGAGCTGTTTTTT. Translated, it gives CASSFGGGGATGELFF. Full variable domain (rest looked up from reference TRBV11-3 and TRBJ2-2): EAGVVQSPRYKIIEKKQPVAFWCNPISGHNTLYWYLQNLGQGPELLIRYENEEAVDDSQLPKDRFSAERLKGVDSTLKIQPAELGDSAVYLCASSFGGGGATGELFFGEGSRLTVL.

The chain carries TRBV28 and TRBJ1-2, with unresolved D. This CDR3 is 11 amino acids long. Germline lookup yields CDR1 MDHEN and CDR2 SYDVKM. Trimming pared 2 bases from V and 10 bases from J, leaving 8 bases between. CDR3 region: CASSLNRLYTF. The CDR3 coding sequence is TGTGCCAGCAGTTTAAACAGACTCTACACCTTC.